The table lists the clone carrying this T cell receptor (beta chain) with a few counts. The data originate from a study of shared clonotypes between healthy human individuals. Trimming cost V 8 bases and J 3 bases, with 10 bases left between them. This CDR3 comprises 12 residues. CDR1 MDHEN and CDR2 SYDVKM come from the germline V gene. The method was immunoSEQ multiplex PCR; TCRdb's version includes in-frame clones alone and lacks a portion of them. The data show approximately 2.1 million clones, with about 92% seen just once and around 0.4% held by the top ten. The sequencing sample was made of naive CD4+ T cells from PBMCs. Documented subset: CD45RA+ positively selected. This clonotype originated in a man aged 18-30 years in good health. Some clones in this sample may be carry-over from other donors' samples. The V gene is TRBV28, the J gene TRBJ1-1; D is unclear. This CDR3 is CASDSTHTEAFF. CDR3 DNA sequence: TGTGCCAGCGATTCGACGCACACTGAAGCTTTCTTT.